This T cell receptor (beta chain) was identified in a study of T cell responses to AZD1222 COVID-19 vaccine (dated by TCRdb to about 2021). As for the study more broadly: AZD1222 recipients with second doses at about 4 weeks or about 12 weeks were pooled, because spike-specific TCR depth and breadth did not differ between schedules. Trial participants were enrolled into age subgroups of 18-55, 56-69 and 70-plus years, which contained 148, 28 and 57 TCR-sequenced participants, respectively. A total of over 230 trial participants underwent TCR sequencing, of whom about 210 had received two doses of AZD1222 and some 25 had received two doses of the MenACWY control vaccine.

Per the publication, the time point label means: baseline before first vaccination. Vaccinee samples were obtained from the UK trials COV001 and COV002, which included a single-blind randomized controlled phase 2/3 trial of AZD1222 (ChAdOx1 nCoV-19) in healthy adults. For TCRbeta chain sequencing, PBMC samples were collected from trial participants at day 0 and at day 28 after the second dose. General study outcomes and caveats: In the small 56-69-year group, the increase in depth fell short of significance, most likely because of low power. Most participants were white British and females outnumbered males, and the authors suggested that clonal diversity may have been underestimated. The whole spike protein was spanned by vaccine-associated CD4 TCRs, and dominant responses were seen in regions 160-218 and 743-854. Epitopes outside the regions mutated in the B.1.351 and B.1.1.7 variants were reportedly recognized by nearly half of the unique spike-specific TCRs. Because no day 14 peak-response samples were available, the repertoires could be characterized only after the peak T cell response. Conclusions about previously exposed vaccinees are limited, since just five to seven AZD1222 recipients were seropositive for SARS-CoV-2 at baseline. After two AZD1222 doses, spike-specific TCR breadth and depth were significantly higher than at day 0 and than in MenACWY recipients.

The CDR3 regions of human TCRbeta chains were subjected to immunosequencing. The authors' pipeline ran thus. Repertoire TCRs were checked for matches against a reference library of SARS-CoV-2-specific TCRs that had been generated using the MIRA antigen-specificity platform. Breadth was defined as the fraction of unique TCRs that were SARS-CoV-2-associated, and depth was defined as the fraction of total T cells that were SARS-CoV-2-associated. Using the MIRA data, every spike-specific TCR was mapped to the spike region that the TCR reacted to and assigned to either a CD4 or a CD8 class. Log10-transformed breadth and depth values were compared by one-way ANOVA with Sidak's multiple comparisons tests. The source is immuneACCESS, and TCRdb retained only in-frame sequences with V and J called. Part of the clones is not carried over; for the studies checked, unresolved V genes explain less than half of this, and the remainder is unexplained. Clone size and V and J calls were adopted from that table, with D and trimming inferred from the DNA. The sample has around 140,000 clones on record, roughly 92% of them singletons. The biggest ten clones account for 1.5% to 2% of the sample.

As to this clone: What antigen it recognizes has not been identified. Base qualities are not recorded, but no much larger clone differs from it by a single base.

Trimming leaves V shorter by 3 bases and J shorter by 5 bases, with the junction holding 0 bases beyond the gene matches. CDR1 and CDR2 are drawn from the germline V gene (reference sequence): LGHDT, YNNKEL. The CDR3 runs 12 amino acids, cysteine and phenylalanine included. The read is trimmed to its CDR3 DNA, 36 bases read in frame from base 1. Sequences were derived from peripheral blood, sampled on day 0 of AZD1222 vaccination. The sequence links TRBV3-1 (or the pseudogene TRBV3-2) to TRBJ1-1; 7 bases in the junction line up with TRBD1. This clonotype originated in an adult in good health. The CDR3 in this case is CASSQGQTEAFF. The sequenced DNA: TGTGCCAGCAGCCAGGGACAGACTGAAGCTTTCTTT.